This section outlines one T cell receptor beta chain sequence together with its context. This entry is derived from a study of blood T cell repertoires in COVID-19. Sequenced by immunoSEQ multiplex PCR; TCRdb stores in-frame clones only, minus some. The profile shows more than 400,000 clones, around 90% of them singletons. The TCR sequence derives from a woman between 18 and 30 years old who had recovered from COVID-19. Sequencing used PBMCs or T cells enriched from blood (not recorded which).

CDR3 DNA: TGCGCCAGCAGTCAATTTGTAAGGCGGGAACACCTGATCTCCTACGAGCAGTACTTC. Its translation is CASSQFVRREHLISYEQYF. V gene TRBV23-1 combines with J gene TRBJ2-7, with D perhaps TRBD2 (6 bases). TRBV23-1 is an open reading frame, and its role is uncertain. This CDR3 spans 19 amino acids. The germline V and J ends were trimmed by 1 base and 0 bases, with 22 bases remaining between them.